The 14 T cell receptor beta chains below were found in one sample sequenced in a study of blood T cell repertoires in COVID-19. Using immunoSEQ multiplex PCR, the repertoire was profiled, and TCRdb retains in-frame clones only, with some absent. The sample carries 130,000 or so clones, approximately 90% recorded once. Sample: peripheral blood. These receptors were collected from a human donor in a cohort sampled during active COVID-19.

CDR3 sequence: CASSASGETQYF. The DNA of the CDR3 is TGTGCCAGCAGCGCCTCGGGGGAGACCCAGTACTTC. V gene TRBV7-9 combines with J gene TRBJ2-5; TRBD2 might be the D (5 bases). In germline, CDR1 is SEHNR, CDR2 FQNEAQ (reference sequence). This CDR3 has 12 amino acids. Trimming pared 5 bases from V and 5 bases from J, leaving 9 bases between.

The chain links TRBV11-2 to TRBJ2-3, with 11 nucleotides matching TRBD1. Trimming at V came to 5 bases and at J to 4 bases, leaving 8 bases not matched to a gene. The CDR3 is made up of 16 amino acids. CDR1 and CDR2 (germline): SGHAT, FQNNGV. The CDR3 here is CASSHTGQGVADTQYF. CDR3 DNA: TGTGCCAGCAGCCACACGGGACAGGGGGTGGCAGATACGCAGTATTTT.

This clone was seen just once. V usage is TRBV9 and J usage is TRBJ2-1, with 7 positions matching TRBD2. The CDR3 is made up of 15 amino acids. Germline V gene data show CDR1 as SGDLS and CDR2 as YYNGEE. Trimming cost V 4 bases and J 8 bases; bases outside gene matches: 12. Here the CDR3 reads CASSSRGHGGDEQFF. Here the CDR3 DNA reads TGTGCCAGCAGCTCTCGAGGGCATGGGGGGGATGAGCAGTTCTTC. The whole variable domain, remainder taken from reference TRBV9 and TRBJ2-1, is DSGVTQTPKHLITATGQRVTLRCSPRSGDLSVYWYQQSLDQGLQFLIQYYNGEERAKGNILERFSAQQFPDLHSELNLSSLELGDSALYFCASSSRGHGGDEQFFGPGTRLTVL.

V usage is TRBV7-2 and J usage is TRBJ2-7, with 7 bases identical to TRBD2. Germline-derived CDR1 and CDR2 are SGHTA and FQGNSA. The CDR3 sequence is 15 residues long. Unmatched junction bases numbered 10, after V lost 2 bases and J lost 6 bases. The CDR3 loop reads CASSLYGGRDAEQYF. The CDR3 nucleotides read TGTGCCAGCAGCTTATACGGCGGGAGAGACGCCGAGCAGTACTTC.

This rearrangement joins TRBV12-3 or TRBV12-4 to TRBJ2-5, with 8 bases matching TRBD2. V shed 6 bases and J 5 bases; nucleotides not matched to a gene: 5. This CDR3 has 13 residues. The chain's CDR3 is CASRIAGSETQYF. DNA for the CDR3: TGTGCCAGCAGAATAGCGGGATCGGAGACCCAGTACTTC.

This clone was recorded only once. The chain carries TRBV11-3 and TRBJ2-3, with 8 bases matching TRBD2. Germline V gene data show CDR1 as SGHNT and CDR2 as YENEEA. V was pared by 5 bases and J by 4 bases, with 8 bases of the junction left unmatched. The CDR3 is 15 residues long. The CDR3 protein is CASSPGRALADTQYF. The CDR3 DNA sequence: TGTGCCAGCAGCCCCGGGAGGGCCCTCGCAGATACGCAGTATTTT.

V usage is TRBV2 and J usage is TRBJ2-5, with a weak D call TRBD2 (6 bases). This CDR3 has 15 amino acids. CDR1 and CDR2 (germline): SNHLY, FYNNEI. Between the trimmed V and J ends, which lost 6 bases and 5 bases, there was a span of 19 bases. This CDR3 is CASRTLAPGGETQYF. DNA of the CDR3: TGTGCCAGCAGAACTCTAGCGCCCGGCGGGGAGACCCAGTACTTC.

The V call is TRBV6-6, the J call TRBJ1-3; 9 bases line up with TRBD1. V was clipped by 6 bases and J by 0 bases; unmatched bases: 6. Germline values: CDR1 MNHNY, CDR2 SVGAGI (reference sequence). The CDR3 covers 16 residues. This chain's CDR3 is CASRLGQGLSGNTIYF. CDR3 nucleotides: TGTGCCAGCAGATTGGGACAGGGTCTCTCTGGAAACACCATATATTTT.

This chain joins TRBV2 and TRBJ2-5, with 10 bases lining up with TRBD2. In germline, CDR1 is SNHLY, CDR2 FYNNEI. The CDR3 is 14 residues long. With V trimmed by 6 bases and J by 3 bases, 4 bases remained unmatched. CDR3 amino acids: CASRVGLAKETQYF. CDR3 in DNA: TGTGCCAGCAGAGTGGGACTAGCGAAAGAGACCCAGTACTTC.

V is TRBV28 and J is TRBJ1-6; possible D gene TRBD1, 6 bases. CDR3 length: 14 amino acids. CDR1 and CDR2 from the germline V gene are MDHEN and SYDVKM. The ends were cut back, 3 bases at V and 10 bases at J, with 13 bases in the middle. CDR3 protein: CASSFVPGDSPLHF. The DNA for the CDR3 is TGTGCCAGCAGTTTCGTCCCAGGGGACTCACCCCTCCACTTT.

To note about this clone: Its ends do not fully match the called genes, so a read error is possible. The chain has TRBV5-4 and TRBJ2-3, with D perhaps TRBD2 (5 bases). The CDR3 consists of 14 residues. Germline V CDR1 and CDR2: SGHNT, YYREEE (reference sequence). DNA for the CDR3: TGTGTCAGCAGCTTAGGAGGCTTGGCAGATACGCAGTATTTT. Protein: CVSSLGGLADTQYF.

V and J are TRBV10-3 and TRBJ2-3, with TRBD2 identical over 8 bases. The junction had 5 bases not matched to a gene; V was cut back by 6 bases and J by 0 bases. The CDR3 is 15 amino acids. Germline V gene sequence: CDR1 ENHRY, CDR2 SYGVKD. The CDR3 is CAIRASSGSTDTQYF. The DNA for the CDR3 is TGTGCCATCAGGGCTTCTAGCGGGAGCACAGATACGCAGTATTTT.

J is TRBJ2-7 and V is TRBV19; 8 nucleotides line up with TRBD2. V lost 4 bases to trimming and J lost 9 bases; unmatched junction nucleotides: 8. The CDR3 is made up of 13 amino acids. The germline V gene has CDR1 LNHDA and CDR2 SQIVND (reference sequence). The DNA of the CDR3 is TGTGCCAGTAGTAGCGGGACTAGTTTAAGGCAGTACTTC. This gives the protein CASSSGTSLRQYF.

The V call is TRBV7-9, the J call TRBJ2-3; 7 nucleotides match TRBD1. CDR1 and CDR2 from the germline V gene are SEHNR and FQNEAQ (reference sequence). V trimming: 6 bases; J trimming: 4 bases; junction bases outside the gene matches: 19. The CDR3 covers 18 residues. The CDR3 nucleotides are TGTGCCAGCAGGGCGGCGAAAAAAGGGGGCATGGTGGCAGATACGCAGTATTTT. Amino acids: CASRAAKKGGMVADTQYF.